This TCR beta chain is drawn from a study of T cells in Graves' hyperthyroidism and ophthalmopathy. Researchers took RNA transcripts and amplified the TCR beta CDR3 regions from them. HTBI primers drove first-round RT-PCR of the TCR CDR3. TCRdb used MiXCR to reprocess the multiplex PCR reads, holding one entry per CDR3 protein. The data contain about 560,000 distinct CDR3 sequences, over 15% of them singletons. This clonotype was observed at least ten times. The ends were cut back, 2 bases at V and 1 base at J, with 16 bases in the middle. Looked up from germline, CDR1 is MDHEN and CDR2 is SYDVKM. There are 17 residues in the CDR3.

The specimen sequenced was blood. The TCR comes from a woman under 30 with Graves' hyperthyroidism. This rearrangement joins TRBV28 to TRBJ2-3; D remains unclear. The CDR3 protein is CASSLDVRAKGTDTQYF. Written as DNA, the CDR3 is TGTGCCAGCAGTTTAGATGTTAGGGCTAAGGGCACAGATACGCAGTATTTT.